Presented here are 18 T cell receptor beta chains from one specimen sequenced in a study of OX40 agonist ivuxolimab in advanced cancers. Repertoires were generated with immunoSEQ multiplex PCR, while TCRdb's copy carries only in-frame clones and drops some. The data hold about 88,000 clones, with under 85% observed a single time. Sequenced here: CD4+ or CD8+ T cells sorted from blood, sampled in a trial of the OX40 agonist ivuxolimab. These receptors originate from an adult with an advanced solid tumor such as melanoma, head and neck, liver or kidney cancer.

The chain employs TRBV5-1 and TRBJ2-6, with D hard to call. CDR3 length: 15 amino acids. V lost 6 bases and J 0 bases, leaving 10 bases between the germline ends. The germline V gene has CDR1 SGHRS and CDR2 YFSETQ. Here the CDR3 DNA reads TGCGCCAGCAAACCGACGAGCTCTGGGGCCAACGTCCTGACTTTC. Translation gives CASKPTSSGANVLTF.

V and J are TRBV11-2 and TRBJ2-3, with TRBD1 as a possible D gene (6 bases). Trimming stripped 10 bases from V and 2 bases from J, with 13 bases between. Germline assignment: CDR1 SGHAT and CDR2 FQNNGV. The CDR3 has 13 residues. CDR3 bases: TGTGCCACCCAGGGGAGTTCCACAGATACGCAGTATTTT. This gives the protein CATQGSSTDTQYF.

The chain uses TRBV7-2 and TRBJ2-7; TRBD2 matches at 9 bases. V dropped 6 bases and J dropped 3; count of bases not matched to a gene: 12. CDR3 size: 16 residues. Germline V lookup: CDR1 SGHTA, CDR2 FQGNSA. The CDR3: CASRLPGLATIYEQYF. CDR3 coding DNA: TGTGCCAGCAGACTACCCGGACTAGCGACGATCTACGAGCAGTACTTC.

The chain combines TRBV7-2 with TRBJ2-7, with 7 bases that match TRBD1. V dropped 5 bases and J dropped 2; count of bases not matched to a gene: 6. CDR1 SGHTA and CDR2 FQGNSA come from the germline V gene. The CDR3 loop spans 14 amino acids. CDR3 residues: CASSAQGVTYEQYF. The CDR3 bases are TGTGCCAGCAGCGCGCAGGGGGTTACCTACGAGCAGTACTTC.

The rearrangement joins TRBV9 to TRBJ2-2, with TRBD2 as a possible D gene (6 bases). The CDR3 is 14 residues long. The V gene's germline CDR1 is SGDLS and CDR2 YYNGEE. Trimming pared 4 bases from V and 5 bases from J, leaving 12 bases between. CDR3 DNA: TGTGCCAGCAGCCCCGGAAGCGGGACCGGGGAGCTGTTTTTT. Protein: CASSPGSGTGELFF.

The chain combines TRBV9 with TRBJ1-1, with unresolved D. Germline values: CDR1 SGDLS, CDR2 YYNGEE. V shed 0 bases and J shed 4 bases, with 13 bases lying between them. The CDR3 contains 15 residues. The CDR3 loop reads CASSVGGVRGTEAFF. For the CDR3, the DNA is TGTGCCAGCAGCGTAGGAGGTGTCCGGGGCACTGAAGCTTTCTTT.

CDR3 bases: TGTGCCAGCAGCAAAGGGGGGAACACCGGGGAGCTGTTTTTT. Protein sequence: CASSKGGNTGELFF. The chain carries TRBV7-2 and TRBJ2-2; a possible D gene is TRBD1 (6 bases). This CDR3 is 14 amino acids long. The germline V and J ends were trimmed by 5 bases and 1 base, with 8 bases remaining between them. Germline-derived CDR1 and CDR2 are SGHTA and FQGNSA.

This sequence joins TRBV4-3 and TRBJ2-7; TRBD1 matches 8 bases. This CDR3 is 17 amino acids long. Unmatched junction bases numbered 16, after V lost 4 bases and J lost 5 bases. Germline V lookup: CDR1 LGHNA, CDR2 YSLEER. The DNA for the CDR3 is TGCGCCAGCAGCCCATCCCGACCAGGGGGCGCGTCCGACGAGCAGTACTTC. Residues: CASSPSRPGGASDEQYF.

The chain joins TRBV5-1 to TRBJ2-2, with TRBD1 identical over 8 bases. V trimming: 5 bases; J trimming: 1 base; junction bases outside the gene matches: 10. The CDR3 runs 17 residues. The germline V gene has CDR1 SGHRS and CDR2 YFSETQ. The DNA of the CDR3 is TGCGCCAGCAGTTCCGAAGGACAGGGAGAGAACACCGGGGAGCTGTTTTTT. Residues: CASSSEGQGENTGELFF. The full variable domain, with the rest looked up from reference TRBV5-1 and TRBJ2-2, is KAGVTQTPRYLIKTRGQQVTLSCSPISGHRSVSWYQQTPGQGLQFLFEYFSETQRNKGNFPGRFSGRQFSNSRSEMNVSTLELGDSALYLCASSSEGQGENTGELFFGEGSRLTVL.

The genes are TRBV28 and TRBJ1-1; D remains unclear. There are 14 residues in the CDR3. V lost 3 bases and J lost 1, with 9 bases in between. Looked up from germline, CDR1 is MDHEN and CDR2 is SYDVKM. The CDR3 is CASSFSGRNTEAFF. The CDR3 DNA reads TGTGCCAGCAGTTTCTCTGGGAGGAACACTGAAGCTTTCTTT.

The chain couples TRBV30 to TRBJ2-1, with 9 bases lining up with TRBD2. The CDR3 consists of 14 residues. V trimming: 4 bases; J trimming: 8 bases; junction bases outside the gene matches: 9. From germline, CDR1 is GTSNPN and CDR2 SVGIG (reference sequence). The CDR3: CAWTRGGEMYEQFF. CDR3 bases: TGTGCCTGGACCCGCGGGGGGGAGATGTATGAGCAGTTCTTC.

The J gene is TRBJ2-7, the V gene TRBV7-2; the match to TRBD1 covers 7 bases. V was pared by 6 bases and J by 6 bases, with 11 bases of the junction left unmatched. CDR3 length equals 14 residues. In germline, CDR1 is SGHTA, CDR2 FQGNSA. CDR3 nucleotide sequence: TGTGCCAGCAGTTCCGAGACAGGGCTCAGCGAGCAGTACTTC. It specifies CASSSETGLSEQYF.

The V call is TRBV6-1, the J call TRBJ1-6, with D possibly matching TRBD1 (5 bases). Trimming removed 5 bases at V and 9 bases at J, with 20 bases between. The CDR3 is 16 amino acids. Germline V gene lookup returns CDR1 MNHNS and CDR2 SASEGT. The CDR3 nucleotides read TGTGCCAGCAGTCAAGTCCGGGACCCGTTAATTTCACCCCTCCACTTT. Protein: CASSQVRDPLISPLHF.

This clone came up once. The chain combines TRBV10-1 with TRBJ2-4; the match to TRBD1 covers 9 bases. The CDR3 covers 16 residues. Per germline, CDR1 WNHNN and CDR2 SYGVQD (reference sequence). The trim removed 0 bases at V and 9 bases at J, leaving 9 bases unmatched. The CDR3 bases are TGCGCCAGCAGTGAGTCTTCCGGGACAGGGATGAGCATTCAGTACTTC. Translating gives CASSESSGTGMSIQYF.

The rearrangement uses TRBV15 and TRBJ2-1; TRBD2 aligns across 9 bases. CDR3 size: 15 residues. From germline, CDR1 is LNHNV and CDR2 YYDKDF (reference sequence). Unmatched junction bases numbered 5, after V lost 1 base and J lost 7 bases. CDR3: CATSRGGRALNEQFF. In DNA form, the CDR3 reads TGTGCCACCAGCAGAGGCGGGAGGGCCTTAAATGAGCAGTTCTTC.

The rearrangement joins TRBV28 to TRBJ2-5; D remains ambiguous. The CDR3 covers 14 residues. The germline V gene has CDR1 MDHEN and CDR2 SYDVKM. Trimming cost V 7 bases and J 1 base, with 13 bases left between them. CDR3 in amino acids: CASTIGQAQETQYF. CDR3 sequence (DNA): TGTGCCAGCACCATCGGGCAGGCCCAAGAGACCCAGTACTTC.

J is TRBJ2-7 and V is TRBV28; D unresolved. Germline CDR1 and CDR2: MDHEN and SYDVKM. Trimming removed 3 bases at V and 4 bases at J, with 4 bases between. The CDR3 consists of 11 residues. The CDR3 DNA sequence: TGTGCCAGCAGTTTTAAGTACGAGCAGTACTTC. Translating it yields CASSFKYEQYF.

The rearrangement uses TRBV4-3 and TRBJ1-1; D is uncertain. Looked up from germline, CDR1 is LGHNA and CDR2 is YSLEER. The germline V and J ends were trimmed by 2 bases and 8 bases, with 12 bases remaining between them. CDR3 length: 13 residues. CDR3 in amino acids: CASSQPPQKEAFF. Written as DNA, the CDR3 is TGCGCCAGCAGCCAACCGCCCCAGAAGGAAGCTTTCTTT.